This record concerns one T cell receptor beta chain sequence. The data were taken from a study of technical replicates of blood from several donors. Sequenced by immunoSEQ multiplex PCR; TCRdb stores in-frame clones only, minus some. The sample includes approximately 84,000 clones, roughly 98% of them seen just once. CDR1 and CDR2 from the germline V gene are SGHRS and YFSETQ. V lost 0 bases, J lost 8 bases, and 19 bases stayed unmatched. There are 19 residues in the CDR3. The TCR was taken from a human donor in good health. Source material: T cells isolated from PBMCs. The chain recombines TRBV5-1 with TRBJ2-1; TRBD2 aligns across 8 bases. CDR3 DNA: TGCGCCAGCAGCTTGGGGACGGGGACTAGTTTTGCGATTACCGATGAGCAGTTCTTC. As protein: CASSLGTGTSFAITDEQFF.